This T cell receptor beta chain stems from a study of blood T cell repertoires in COVID-19 (dated by TCRdb to the early 2020s). Study-level background: Samples from collaborators originated in the United States, Italy and Spain and spanned both the acute and convalescent phases of COVID-19. Samples came from the ongoing ImmuneRACE study (first 160 participants) plus 1,254 subjects from 6 global collaborators. The repertoires were released in a freely available public database meant as a resource for research on the immune response to SARS-CoV-2. The material from the prospective study consisted of cDNA or gDNA derived from T cells, B-cell-depleted T cells, or PBMCs. Sample metadata almost always included a de-identified subject ID, COVID-19 status, age in years and sex. Where HLA class I and class II types were available, the types were taken from metadata supplied by the sample provider, not from assay-based typing. Deeply sampled blood TCRbeta repertoires from subjects exposed to, actively infected with, or recovered from COVID-19 were included in the dataset. The paper as a whole reports these results and caveats: The quantity of clinical and demographic metadata differed by source and by participant and was supplied without curation.

Counted from cysteine to phenylalanine, this CDR3 has 15 amino acids. Only the CDR3 DNA stays, 45 bases, in frame from base 1. Via the germline V gene, CDR1 is MDHEN and CDR2 SYDVKM. Trimming accounts for 2 bases at V and 1 base at J, while the number of junction bases matched to no gene is 1. In the prospective study, participants were roughly 18 to 90 years old, resided in fewer than 25 geographic areas of the United States, and were enrolled through a virtual design. In the prospective study, cohorts were assigned on the basis of participant-reported clinical history obtained from a screening survey and a study questionnaire. Mobile phlebotomists in the prospective study collected whole blood, serum and a nasopharyngeal or oropharyngeal swab from every participant. Prospective study participants could optionally give additional blood draws and questionnaires over an approximately two-month period. Before DNA extraction, prospective study blood samples were shipped either frozen or at room temperature.

TCRbeta CDR3 regions were amplified from genomic DNA by means of the immunoSEQ Assay, a bias-controlled multiplex PCR. Per the source publication's procedure: Nucleated cell counts per sample were estimated from amplification of reference gene primers within the assay. To quantify the absolute abundance of each unique TCRbeta CDR3 rearrangement, sequence reads were collapsed and filtered. For each sample, productive Simpson clonality was calculated as the square root of Simpson's diversity index across productive rearrangements. TCRdb provides this immuneACCESS table in a form limited to in-frame rearrangements. Some clones are lacking; in checked studies, under half of them reflect an unresolved V gene, and why the rest are absent is not known. V and J calls and clone size are given by that table; D and trimming were obtained from the DNA. The sample table holds 200,000 to 250,000 clones, of which approximately 88% were seen once. Jointly, the top ten make up just over 2.5% of the sample.

Turning to this clone: The specificity of this receptor is unknown. There are no base qualities to consult, and no much larger clone falls within one base.

The specimen sequenced was PBMCs or T cells enriched from blood (not recorded which). This sequence was found in a woman aged 25 to 39 with acute COVID-19. The chain employs TRBV28 and TRBJ2-2; 7 nucleotides in the junction match TRBD2. The CDR3: CASSLERGNTGELFF. The DNA is as follows: TGTGCCAGCAGTTTAGAGCGGGGGAACACCGGGGAGCTGTTTTTT.